What follows describes a single TCR beta chain. The sample originates from a study of blood T cell repertoires in COVID-19. Overall study: Acute and convalescent COVID-19 specimens originated in the United States, Italy and Spain. PBMCs, B-cell-depleted T cells, or T cells were the source of the cDNA or gDNA that made up the material.

Original processing notes: Researchers report that nucleated cell counts were estimated from reference gene primer amplification. The method was immunoSEQ multiplex PCR; TCRdb's version includes in-frame clones alone and lacks a portion of them. Clone size and V and J calls were adopted from that table, with D and trimming inferred from the DNA. The table shows about 200,000 clones, with approximately 80% occurring only once. Germline V CDR1 and CDR2: KGHSH, LQKENI. CDR3 size: 15 residues. Trimming cost V 5 bases and J 4 bases, with 15 bases left between them. The genes are TRBV18 and TRBJ1-5; D call uncertain. What was sequenced was peripheral blood. The receptor was derived from an elderly woman with acute or convalescent COVID-19. In nucleotides, the CDR3 is TGTGCCAGCTCAACTCCGGGAGGACTAAATCAGCCCCAGCATTTT. It is translated as CASSTPGGLNQPQHF.